This T cell receptor beta chain was profiled in a study of T cell responses to AZD1222 COVID-19 vaccine. Regarding the study as a whole: Clonal diversity was possibly underestimated, and white British individuals and females predominated among donors.

Sequenced by immunoSEQ multiplex PCR; TCRdb stores in-frame clones only, minus some. The sample records over 85,000 clones, approximately 92% being singletons. The germline CDR1 and CDR2 sequences are PRHDT and FYEKMQ (reference sequence). The CDR3 contains 11 residues. Trimming removed 7 bases from V and 4 bases from J, with 8 bases in between. On this clone itself: Antigen specificity is unknown.

The sequence was obtained from an adult in good health. This chain uses TRBV13 with TRBJ2-7, with D unresolved. The sample in question was peripheral blood, obtained on day 0 of AZD1222 vaccination. In DNA form, the CDR3 reads TGTGCCAGCACGGACGGATACGAGCAGTACTTC. Residues: CASTDGYEQYF.